The 12 T cell receptor beta chains in this list originate from one sample, sequenced in a study of OX40 agonist ivuxolimab in advanced cancers. The data were produced by immunoSEQ multiplex PCR, yet TCRdb's version contains in-frame clones alone and is incomplete. The sample has more than 65,000 clones, roughly 90% seen once. The sample in question was CD4+ or CD8+ T cells sorted from blood, obtained in a trial of the OX40 agonist ivuxolimab. Source of these receptors: an adult with an advanced solid tumor such as melanoma, head and neck, liver or kidney cancer.

This chain joins TRBV7-6 and TRBJ1-4; D gene uncertain. The CDR3 extends over 15 amino acids. The V and J ends lost 1 base and 10 bases respectively, with 16 bases between them. Germline V gives CDR1 SGHVS, CDR2 FNYEAQ. The CDR3 DNA follows: TGTGCCAGCAGCTTAGTAGAGGGAGGTATAGGAAAACTGTTTTTT. It specifies CASSLVEGGIGKLFF.

The chain is built from TRBV10-1 and TRBJ2-1, with D unclear. V dropped 7 bases and J dropped 5 bases, with 9 bases sitting between them. The V gene's germline CDR1 is WNHNN and CDR2 SYGVQD (reference sequence). The CDR3 totals 12 residues. CDR3 protein: CASNPPDNEQFF. In nucleotides, the CDR3 is TGCGCCAGCAACCCCCCGGACAATGAGCAGTTCTTC.

The CDR3 spells CASSSLRGLAGAPRDNEQFF. The CDR3 DNA sequence: TGTGCCAGCAGCTCCTTACGGGGGCTAGCGGGAGCACCAAGGGACAATGAGCAGTTCTTC. The chain has TRBV5-4 and TRBJ2-1; 10 positions agree with TRBD2. The germline V gene encodes CDR1 SGHNT and CDR2 YYREEE (reference sequence). The CDR3 covers 20 residues. The trim removed 3 bases at V and 5 bases at J, leaving 20 bases unmatched. Filled out from reference TRBV5-4 and TRBJ2-1, the complete variable domain reads ETGVTQSPTHLIKTRGQQVTLRCSSQSGHNTVSWYQQALGQGPQFIFQYYREEENGRGNFPPRFSGLQFPNYSSELNVNALELDDSALYLCASSSLRGLAGAPRDNEQFFGPGTRLTVL.

This chain links TRBV12-5 with TRBJ2-3; possibly TRBD2 for D (5 bases). V was cut by 2 bases and J by 6 bases, with 12 bases left in between. The germline V gene encodes CDR1 LGHNT and CDR2 FRNRAP. The CDR3 runs 14 residues. The CDR3, as DNA: TGTGCTAGTGGTTTGTCCGGTTCGGGGGATACGCAGTATTTT. It codes for CASGLSGSGDTQYF.

The CDR3 loop reads CASSQAQGRETQYF. The CDR3 nucleotides are TGCGCCAGCAGCCAAGCTCAGGGTAGGGAGACCCAGTACTTC. This sequence joins TRBV4-1 and TRBJ2-5, with a weak D call TRBD1 (5 bases). V was clipped by 1 base and J by 5 bases, with 11 bases between them. The length of the CDR3 is 14 residues. The germline CDR1 and CDR2 sequences are MGHRA and YSYEKL.

The chain employs TRBV6-5 and TRBJ1-2; possibly TRBD1 for D (6 bases). Germline-derived CDR1 and CDR2 are MNHEY and SVGAGI. The CDR3 sequence is 15 residues long. Trimming took off 6 bases at V and 5 bases at J, with 19 bases between the two ends. CDR3 loop: CASRQGPTNPYGYTF. As DNA, the CDR3 is TGTGCCAGCAGGCAGGGGCCAACCAATCCTTATGGCTACACCTTC.

The J gene is TRBJ1-2, the V gene TRBV5-6; TRBD1 agrees at 7 bases. CDR3 length equals 14 residues. V gave up 3 bases and J gave up 8 bases; unmatched junction bases: 10. Germline V CDR1 and CDR2: SGHDT, YYEEEE. This CDR3 reads CASSWESAGGGYTF. CDR3 coding DNA: TGTGCCAGCAGCTGGGAGTCGGCAGGGGGAGGCTACACCTTC.

The CDR3 DNA reads as TGTGCCAGCTCACCAGATCTGCTCCTAGCGGGAGGTCTTCATGAGCAGTTCTTC. It encodes CASSPDLLLAGGLHEQFF. This sequence joins TRBV18 and TRBJ2-1; TRBD2 agrees at 11 bases. V trimming: 2 bases; J trimming: 8 bases; junction bases outside the gene matches: 14. Germline lookup yields CDR1 KGHSH and CDR2 LQKENI. This CDR3 is built from 18 residues.

The chain is built from TRBV30 and TRBJ1-1; a possible D gene is TRBD1 (5 bases). Trimming took 2 bases from V and 1 from J, leaving 20 bases between them. There are 17 residues in the CDR3. CDR1 GTSNPN and CDR2 SVGIG come from the germline V gene (reference sequence). CDR3 residues: CAWSSKIPGRRNTEAFF. For the CDR3, the DNA is TGTGCCTGGAGTTCAAAAATTCCGGGACGGAGGAACACTGAAGCTTTCTTT.

This chain links TRBV19 with TRBJ1-5; D gene unclear. Trimming took 2 bases from V and 4 from J, leaving 12 bases between them. This CDR3 comprises 15 residues. Germline values: CDR1 LNHDA, CDR2 SQIVND (reference sequence). CDR3 nucleotide sequence: TGTGCCAGTAGTATACAACCAGGAGTGAATCAGCCCCAGCATTTT. Encoded protein: CASSIQPGVNQPQHF.

The chain is built from TRBV9 and TRBJ2-1; 12 bases align to TRBD1. The trim removed 2 bases at V and 6 bases at J, leaving 6 bases unmatched. The CDR3 consists of 16 residues. CDR1 is SGDLS, CDR2 YYNGEE, per germline. CDR3 in DNA: TGTGCCAGCAGCGTTTCCGGGACAGGGGGCTTCAATGAGCAGTTCTTC. It codes for CASSVSGTGGFNEQFF.

The chain carries TRBV19 and TRBJ1-5, with D possibly matching TRBD1 (5 bases). The CDR3 has 16 residues. CDR1 LNHDA and CDR2 SQIVND come from the germline V gene (reference sequence). With 6 bases removed from V and 2 bases from J, the gap between germline ends came to 17 bases. The CDR3: CASRTTTGRGNQPQHF. In DNA, the CDR3 is TGTGCCAGTAGAACCACAACGGGACGCGGCAATCAGCCCCAGCATTTT.